The TCR beta chain under discussion was sequenced for a study of control samples from healthy donors and cancer patients. Measured with immunoSEQ multiplex PCR; TCRdb has only the in-frame clones, and not every one. The sample has about 120,000 clones; around 86% are singletons. This CDR3 is 14 amino acids long. CDR1 is SNHLY, CDR2 FYNNEI, per germline. The ends were cut back, 4 bases at V and 4 bases at J, with 8 bases in the middle. The TCR sequence derives from a man aged 35 to 55 in good health. Sequenced sample: blood. This rearrangement joins TRBV2 to TRBJ2-6; a possible D gene is TRBD1 (5 bases). CDR3 amino acids: CASSVGAGANVLTF. The CDR3 region has the DNA TGTGCCAGCAGTGTAGGGGCCGGGGCCAACGTCCTGACTTTC.